The rows below give T cell receptor beta chains drawn from one sample of a study of blood T cell repertoires in COVID-19. Generated by immunoSEQ multiplex PCR, the TCRdb table keeps only in-frame clones and is missing some. The sample shows 150,000 to 200,000 clones, 87% of them seen only once. The sequenced material came from peripheral blood. All receptors come from a human donor in a cohort sampled during active COVID-19. The CDR3 runs from the conserved cysteine through the conserved F or W. Each record gives: J gene, D gene, V gene, clone size, CDR3 DNA, CDR3 protein. D genes are given only for firm matches. Some rows mark clone size as missing; the rest say once, few, many or name a class of expanded clone.

>TRBJ2-7|NA|TRBV20-1|NA
TGCAGTGCTAGCGGTCTTAACGAGCAGTACTTC
CSASGLNEQYF
>TRBJ1-1|NA|TRBV28|NA
TGTGCCAGCAGTTTGGCGGGGGTGGGCGGGCTGAACACTGAAGCTTTCTTT
CASSLAGVGGLNTEAFF
>TRBJ2-7|TRBD1|TRBV6-6|NA
TGTGCCAGCAGCCCTGACAGGGGACGGTCCTACGAGCAGTACTTC
CASSPDRGRSYEQYF
>TRBJ1-6|TRBD1|TRBV4-1|once
TGCGCCAGCAGCCAAGTCCCCGACAGGGTGCACTTT
CASSQVPDRVHF
>TRBJ1-1|TRBD1|TRBV11-2|NA
TGTGCCAGCAGCTTAGATCGGGACAGGGATGCTTTCTTT
CASSLDRDRDAFF
>TRBJ2-7|NA|TRBV28|NA
TGTGCCAGCAGTTTATCCGAGCGAACGGAGACTTACGAGCAGTACTTC
CASSLSERTETYEQYF
>TRBJ2-7|NA|TRBV25-1|NA
TGTGCCAGCAGTGGCAGGGGCACCTACGAGCAGTACTTC
CASSGRGTYEQYF
>TRBJ2-1|TRBD2|TRBV19|once
TGTGCCAGTAGACCTAGCGGGGGTTACAATGAGCAGTTCTTC
CASRPSGGYNEQFF
>TRBJ1-1|TRBD1|TRBV19|NA
TGTGCCAGTAGTATTCAGGGGGCGAGCACTGAAGCTTTCTTT
CASSIQGASTEAFF
>TRBJ1-2|NA|TRBV6-5|NA
TGTGCCAGCAGTTACTCGGAGGGAGGAAGTGGTGGCTACACCTTC
CASSYSEGGSGGYTF
>TRBJ2-5|NA|TRBV6-1|NA
TGTGCCAGCAGTGACCGGGACAAACGGAGTCCCCAGTACTTC
CASSDRDKRSPQYF
>TRBJ1-2|NA|TRBV4-3|NA
TGCGCCAGCAGCCAAGAACAGGGCTATGGCTACACCTTC
CASSQEQGYGYTF
>TRBJ1-6|TRBD1|TRBV27|NA
TGTGCCAGCAGTTCCCCCGGGACAGGGAGAAATTCACCCCTCCACTTT
CASSSPGTGRNSPLHF
>TRBJ2-7|TRBD2|TRBV2|NA
TGTGCCAGTGCCAGCGGGAGGGCTTCCTACGAGCAGTACTTC
CASASGRASYEQYF
>TRBJ2-2|NA|TRBV18|NA
TGTGCCAGCTCATTTTCCACGGCGGGACAGAGGACCGGGGAGCTGTTTTTT
CASSFSTAGQRTGELFF
>TRBJ2-2|TRBD2|TRBV9|NA
TGTGCCAGCAGCGCCCTCAAAACTAGCGGGCTAACCGGGGAGCTGTTTTTT
CASSALKTSGLTGELFF
>TRBJ2-7|NA|TRBV5-1|NA
TGCGCCAGCAGCCGCGGCCCCTCTGGTTCCGAGCAGTACTTC
CASSRGPSGSEQYF
>TRBJ2-3|NA|TRBV3-1/TRBV3-2|NA
TGTGCCAGCAGCCACCCCCCGGGGTTGGCAGATACGCAGTATTTT
CASSHPPGLADTQYF
>TRBJ2-3|TRBD2|TRBV30|NA
TGTGCCTGGAGTCTGCCCCCCGGGGGACTAGCGTGGGATACGCAGTATTTT
CAWSLPPGGLAWDTQYF
>TRBJ1-5|TRBD1|TRBV6-6|NA
TGTGCCAGCAGTCTACAGGGGGGCAATCAGCCCCAGCATTTT
CASSLQGGNQPQHF
>TRBJ2-4|NA|TRBV12-3/TRBV12-4|once
TGTGCCAGCAGTTTCTTATCTGAAAACATTCAGTACTTC
CASSFLSENIQYF
>TRBJ2-1|NA|TRBV5-8|NA
TGTGCCAGCAGCTTGCCGGGAGAGCAGTTCTTC
CASSLPGEQFF
>TRBJ2-1|NA|TRBV6-6|NA
TGTGCCAGCAGTTACGGGAACAGGGAGCAGTTCTTC
CASSYGNREQFF
>TRBJ2-7|NA|TRBV5-6|NA
TGTGCCAGCAGCTCCGACTTCTACGAGCAGTACTTC
CASSSDFYEQYF
>TRBJ2-6|NA|TRBV28|once
TGTGCCAGTTCGGGGGGCCTAGGGTCCGGGGCCAACGTCCTGACTTTC
CASSGGLGSGANVLTF
>TRBJ2-5|NA|TRBV12-5|NA
TGTGCTAGTGCTGGGGCTGAAGAGACCCAGTACTTC
CASAGAEETQYF
>TRBJ2-7|TRBD1|TRBV10-3|NA
TGTGCCACCGTACCGGGACAGAGCCACGAGGGGCAGTACTTC
CATVPGQSHEGQYF
>TRBJ2-7|NA|TRBV19|NA
TGTGCCAGTAGTGCGACCGGGACATCTATTACGAGTAGGCAGTACTTC
CASSATGTSITSRQYF
>TRBJ1-6|TRBD1|TRBV6-6|few
TGTGCCAGCAGTTACCGGGGGACAGGGGGATCCCTCCACTTT
CASSYRGTGGSLHF
>TRBJ2-5|NA|TRBV14|NA
TGTGCCAGCAGCCAAGAAAGGGGGGGAGAGACCCAGTACTTC
CASSQERGGETQYF
>TRBJ1-6|TRBD1|TRBV5-6|NA
TGTGCCAGCAGGTCCACAGGGGGGAGTTCACCCCTCCACTTT
CASRSTGGSSPLHF
>TRBJ2-7|TRBD1|TRBV5-5|NA
TGTGCCAGCAGCTGGGGGACAGGGTACGAGCAGTACTTC
CASSWGTGYEQYF
>TRBJ1-1|TRBD1|TRBV5-4|NA
TGTGCCAGCAGCCCCCGGACAGGGGGCGGCACTGAAGCTTTCTTT
CASSPRTGGGTEAFF
>TRBJ2-3|NA|TRBV7-9|NA
TGTGCCAGCAGCTTTCGTATTCGGGGGTTGACGCAGTATTTT
CASSFRIRGLTQYF
>TRBJ1-2|TRBD1|TRBV30|NA
TGTGCCTGGAAAGCCAGGGACAGGGCGCCGGGAGGCCTCGGCTACACCTTC
CAWKARDRAPGGLGYTF
>TRBJ1-2|TRBD1|TRBV6-5|NA
TGTGCCAGCACCTTAACAGGGGGACGCGATGGCTACACCTTC
CASTLTGGRDGYTF
>TRBJ2-7|NA|TRBV30|few
TGTGCCTTACGGACTGTGTACGAGCAGTACTTC
CALRTVYEQYF
>TRBJ2-2|NA|TRBV5-1|NA
TGCGCCAGCCTACCGGTCGGGGGGAACACCGGGGAGCTGTTTTTT
CASLPVGGNTGELFF
>TRBJ2-1|TRBD2|TRBV19|NA
TGTGCCAGTAGGCGGGGGGGCTCGGATGGTGAGCAGTTCTTC
CASRRGGSDGEQFF
>TRBJ1-5|NA|TRBV6-2/TRBV6-3|NA
TGTGCCAGCAGTTACCTCCCCGGGACACCGAGCAATCAGCCCCAGCATTTT
CASSYLPGTPSNQPQHF
>TRBJ2-3|NA|TRBV29-1|NA
TGCAGCGTTGCACAGGGAAGAACAGATACGCAGTATTTT
CSVAQGRTDTQYF
>TRBJ2-3|NA|TRBV7-2|NA
TGTGCCAGCAGTCTCGGGGACTCGGGCACAGATACGCAGTATTTT
CASSLGDSGTDTQYF
>TRBJ1-1|NA|TRBV7-9|NA
TGTGCCAGCAGCTTAAGTGGCCAAACTGAAGCTTTCTTT
CASSLSGQTEAFF
>TRBJ2-7|NA|TRBV28|NA
TGTGCCAGCAGGGAAGTGGGGGGCGAGCAGTACTTC
CASREVGGEQYF
>TRBJ2-7|TRBD1|TRBV6-5|NA
TGTGCCAGCAGTTACTCAGGACAGGGAGGCTACGAGCAGTACTTC
CASSYSGQGGYEQYF
>TRBJ2-3|TRBD2|TRBV7-2|NA
TGTGCCAGCAGCCCAGGACTAGCAGGAGATACGCAGTATTTT
CASSPGLAGDTQYF
>TRBJ2-1|NA|TRBV9|NA
TGTGCCAGCAGCGAGGGACTTTCCTACAATGAGCAGTTCTTC
CASSEGLSYNEQFF
>TRBJ2-7|TRBD1|TRBV19|NA
TGTGCCAGTAGTATCCCCCCCTCGACAGGGGGTTTCTCCTACGAGCAGTACTTC
CASSIPPSTGGFSYEQYF
>TRBJ2-7|TRBD2|TRBV6-6|NA
TGTGCCAGCAGTTCTTCAAGCGGGGGGCATCCCTACGAGCAGTACTTC
CASSSSSGGHPYEQYF
>TRBJ2-5|NA|TRBV11-2|NA
TGTGCCAGCAGCAACCGGCCGGGGATCCAGGAGACCCAGTACTTC
CASSNRPGIQETQYF
>TRBJ1-5|TRBD1|TRBV2|NA
TGTGCCAGCAAGGACAGGGTCAATCAGCCCCAGCATTTT
CASKDRVNQPQHF
>TRBJ2-7|TRBD2|TRBV5-1|NA
TGCGCCAGCAGCTTGGTGGGACTAGCGGGGGAAGAGCAGTACTTC
CASSLVGLAGEEQYF
>TRBJ1-3|TRBD1|TRBV5-6|NA
TGTGCCAGCAGCTTGGACAGGGGGAGCTCTGGAAACACCATATATTTT
CASSLDRGSSGNTIYF
>TRBJ2-7|NA|TRBV5-3|NA
TGTGCCAGAAGCTTGTGGGGGCTCTACGAGCAGTACTTC
CARSLWGLYEQYF
>TRBJ1-1|TRBD1|TRBV12-3/TRBV12-4|NA
TGTGCCAGCAGTTTTAGGGGGCGCAAAGCTTTCTTT
CASSFRGRKAFF